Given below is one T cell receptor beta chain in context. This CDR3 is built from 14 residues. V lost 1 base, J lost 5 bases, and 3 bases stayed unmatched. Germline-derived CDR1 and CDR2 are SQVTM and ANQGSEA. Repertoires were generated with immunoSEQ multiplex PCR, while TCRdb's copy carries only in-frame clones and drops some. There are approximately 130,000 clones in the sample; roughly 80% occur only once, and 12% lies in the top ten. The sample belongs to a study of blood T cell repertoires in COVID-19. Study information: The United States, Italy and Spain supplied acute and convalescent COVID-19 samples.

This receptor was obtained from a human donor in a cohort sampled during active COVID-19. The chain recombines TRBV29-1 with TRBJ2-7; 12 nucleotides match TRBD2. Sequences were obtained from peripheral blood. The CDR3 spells CSVEGTSGAHEQYF. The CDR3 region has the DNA TGCAGCGTTGAAGGGACTAGCGGGGCCCACGAGCAGTACTTC.